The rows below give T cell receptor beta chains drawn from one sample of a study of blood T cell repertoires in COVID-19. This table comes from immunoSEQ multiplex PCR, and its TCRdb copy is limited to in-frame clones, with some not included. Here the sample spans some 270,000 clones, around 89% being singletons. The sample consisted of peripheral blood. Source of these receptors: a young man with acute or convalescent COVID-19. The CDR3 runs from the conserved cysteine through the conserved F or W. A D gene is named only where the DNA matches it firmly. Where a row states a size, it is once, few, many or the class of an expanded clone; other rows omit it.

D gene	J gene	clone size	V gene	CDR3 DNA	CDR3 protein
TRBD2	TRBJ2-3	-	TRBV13	TGTGCCAGCAGCTCCAAGGCGGGGGGGAGCACAGATACGCAGTATTTT	CASSSKAGGSTDTQYF
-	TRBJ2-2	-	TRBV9	TGTGCCAGCAGCACCAACCCCGGGAGTCGTAACACCGGGGAGCTGTTTTTT	CASSTNPGSRNTGELFF
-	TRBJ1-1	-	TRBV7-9	TGTGCCAGCAGACTTACAGGGACCAATTCTGAAGCTTTCTTT	CASRLTGTNSEAFF
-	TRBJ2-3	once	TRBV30	TGTGCCTCGGGCCATTTTAGCGGTAGGAGCACAGATACGCAGTATTTT	CASGHFSGRSTDTQYF
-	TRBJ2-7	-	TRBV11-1	TGTGCCAGCAGCTTCGACAGGACCTCCTACGAGCAGTACTTC	CASSFDRTSYEQYF
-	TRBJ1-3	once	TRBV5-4	TGTGCCAGCAGCTTGGGCGCGGGTCAGGGAAACACCATATATTTT	CASSLGAGQGNTIYF
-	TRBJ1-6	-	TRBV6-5	TGTGCCAGCAGTTTGCGGGCTTCACCCCTCCACTTT	CASSLRASPLHF
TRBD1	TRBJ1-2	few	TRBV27	TGTGCCAGCAGTTTATCAGGGGGCGTTGAGTATTTCTATGGCTACACCTTC	CASSLSGGVEYFYGYTF
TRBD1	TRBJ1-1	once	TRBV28	TGTGCCAGCAGTAGGGGGATAGGGGGCGGGCGAGTCACTGAAGCTTTCTTT	CASSRGIGGGRVTEAFF
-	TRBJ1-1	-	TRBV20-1	TGCAGTGCTAGCCTCGGGGTTGAAGCTTTCTTT	CSASLGVEAFF
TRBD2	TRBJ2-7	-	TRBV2	TGTGCCAGCAGTGAAGCGACTAGCGGGAGTGTGCAGTACTTC	CASSEATSGSVQYF
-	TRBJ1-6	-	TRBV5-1	TGCGCCAGCAGCATCGGGGGTCCCTCCTATAATTCACCCCTCCACTTT	CASSIGGPSYNSPLHF
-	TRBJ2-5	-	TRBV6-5	TGTGCCAGCAGTTACTCAATGGGCACAGCCCAAGAGACCCAGTACTTC	CASSYSMGTAQETQYF
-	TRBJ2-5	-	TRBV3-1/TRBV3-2	TGTGCCAGCAGCCAAGAACAGGGCAGGGAGACCCAGTACTTC	CASSQEQGRETQYF
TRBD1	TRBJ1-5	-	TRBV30	TGTGCCTGGAGGGCTACAGGGGGATGGCAGCCCCAGCATTTT	CAWRATGGWQPQHF
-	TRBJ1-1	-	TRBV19	TGTGCCAGTAGTATTAAGAGGAACACTGAAGCTTTCTTT	CASSIKRNTEAFF
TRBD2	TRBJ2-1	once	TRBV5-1	TGCGCCAGCAGCTTGTCGTCTAGCGGCAATGAGCAGTTCTTC	CASSLSSSGNEQFF
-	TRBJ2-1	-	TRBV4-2	TGTGCCAGCAGCCAAGGTAGCCGTATCGTAGAGCAGTTCTTC	CASSQGSRIVEQFF
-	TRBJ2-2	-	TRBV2	TGTGCCAGCACGGGGGACACCGGGGAGCTGTTTTTT	CASTGDTGELFF
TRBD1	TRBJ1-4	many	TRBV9	TGTGCCAGCAGCAAAAGACAGGGCACTAATGAAAAACTGTTTTTT	CASSKRQGTNEKLFF
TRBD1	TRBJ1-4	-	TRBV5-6	TGTGCCAGCAGCTTACAGGGGCTCGGTGAAAAACTGTTTTTT	CASSLQGLGEKLFF
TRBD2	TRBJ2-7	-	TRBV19	TGTGCCAGTAGTTTCAGCGGGAGGGGCTACGAGCAGTACTTC	CASSFSGRGYEQYF
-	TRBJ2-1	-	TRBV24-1	TGTGCCACCAGTGATACCAGGACATCACCCCCCAATGAGCAGTTCTTC	CATSDTRTSPPNEQFF
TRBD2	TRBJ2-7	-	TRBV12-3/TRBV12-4	TGTGCCAGCGGGGGGGTCTACGAGCAGTACTTC	CASGGVYEQYF